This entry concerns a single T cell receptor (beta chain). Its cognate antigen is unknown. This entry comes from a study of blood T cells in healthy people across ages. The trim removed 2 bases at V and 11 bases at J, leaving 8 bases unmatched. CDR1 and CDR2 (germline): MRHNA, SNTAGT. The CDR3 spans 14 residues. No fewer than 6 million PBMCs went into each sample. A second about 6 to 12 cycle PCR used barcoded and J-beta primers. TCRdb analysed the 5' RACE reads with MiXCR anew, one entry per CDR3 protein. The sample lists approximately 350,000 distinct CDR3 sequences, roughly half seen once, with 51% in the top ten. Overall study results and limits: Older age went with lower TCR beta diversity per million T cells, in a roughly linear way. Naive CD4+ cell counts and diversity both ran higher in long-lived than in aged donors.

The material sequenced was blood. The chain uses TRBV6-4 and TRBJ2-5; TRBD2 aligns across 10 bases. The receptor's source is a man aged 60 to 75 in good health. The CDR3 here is CASSDGLAADEQYF. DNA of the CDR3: TGTGCCAGCAGTGACGGACTAGCGGCAGATGAGCAGTACTTC.